This T cell receptor beta chain was observed in a study of control samples from healthy donors and cancer patients. Looked up from germline, CDR1 is MNHEY and CDR2 is SVGAGI. Trimming stripped 4 bases from V and 2 bases from J, with 14 bases between. The CDR3 totals 15 residues. Profiled with immunoSEQ multiplex PCR; TCRdb holds only in-frame clones, not every one. The sample consists of roughly 120,000 clones, about 91% of them appearing once. The sequence was collected from a man aged 35 to 55 in good health. Sequencing was performed on blood. The rearrangement joins TRBV6-5 to TRBJ1-2; possibly TRBD1 for D (5 bases). CDR3 loop: CASSSPGLLNYGYTF. The CDR3 bases are TGTGCCAGCAGTTCTCCGGGACTTCTAAACTATGGCTACACCTTC.